This T cell receptor beta chain is from a study of CD8 T cells in Susac syndrome. Random-hexamer reverse transcription was applied to roughly 0.5 to 1 ug RNA. It was immunoSEQ multiplex PCR that amplified TCR beta CDR3 across 54 Vbeta and 13 Jbeta. TCRdb re-called the immunoSEQ multiplex PCR reads with MiXCR, one entry per CDR3 protein. Here the sample spans approximately 100,000 distinct CDR3 sequences, about nine tenths being singletons. This CDR3 is 14 amino acids long. With 8 bases removed from V and 9 bases from J, the gap between germline ends came to 20 bases. Looked up from germline, CDR1 is MGHRA and CDR2 is YSYEKL. This clonotype occurred once.

Sequenced: CD4+ T cells from PBMCs. This receptor was obtained from a human donor in good health. This sequence joins TRBV4-1 and TRBJ2-1; weak D call: TRBD1 (5 bases). The CDR3 region has the DNA TGCGCCAGCCGGCCCAACAGGCCTTTGGGTGAGCAGTTCTTC. Translation gives CASRPNRPLGEQFF.